Given below is one T cell receptor (beta chain) in context. This sample was taken from a study of blood T cell repertoires in COVID-19. Study information: The samples span acute and convalescent COVID-19 from the United States, Italy and Spain.

Trimming cost V 1 base and J 8 bases; bases outside gene matches: 5. Germline V gene lookup returns CDR1 SGDLS and CDR2 YYNGEE. The CDR3 consists of 14 residues. This table comes from immunoSEQ multiplex PCR, and its TCRdb copy is limited to in-frame clones, with some not included. The sample holds tens of thousands of clones; around nine tenths are singletons and the top ten take approximately 13%. The origin of this receptor is a human donor in a cohort sampled during active COVID-19. The donor label of this sample is uncertain. The sequencing input was peripheral blood. V and J are TRBV9 and TRBJ1-2; 10 bases agree with TRBD1. The CDR3 spells CASSVLGQGSGYTF. Written as DNA, the CDR3 is TGTGCCAGCAGCGTACTGGGACAGGGGTCCGGCTACACCTTC.